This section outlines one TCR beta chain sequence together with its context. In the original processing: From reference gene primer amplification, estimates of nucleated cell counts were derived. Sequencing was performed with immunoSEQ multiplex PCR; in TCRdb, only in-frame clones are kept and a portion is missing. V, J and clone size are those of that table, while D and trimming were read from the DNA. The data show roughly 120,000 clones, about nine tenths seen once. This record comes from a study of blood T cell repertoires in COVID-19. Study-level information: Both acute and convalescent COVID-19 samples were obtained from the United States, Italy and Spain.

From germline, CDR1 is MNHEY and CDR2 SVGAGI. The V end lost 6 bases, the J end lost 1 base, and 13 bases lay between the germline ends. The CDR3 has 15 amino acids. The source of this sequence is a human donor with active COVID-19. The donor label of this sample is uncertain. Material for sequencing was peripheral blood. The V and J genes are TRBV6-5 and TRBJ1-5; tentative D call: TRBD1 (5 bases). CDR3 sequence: CASRGALGSNQPQHF. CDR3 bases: TGTGCCAGCAGAGGGGCCCTAGGGAGCAATCAGCCCCAGCATTTT.